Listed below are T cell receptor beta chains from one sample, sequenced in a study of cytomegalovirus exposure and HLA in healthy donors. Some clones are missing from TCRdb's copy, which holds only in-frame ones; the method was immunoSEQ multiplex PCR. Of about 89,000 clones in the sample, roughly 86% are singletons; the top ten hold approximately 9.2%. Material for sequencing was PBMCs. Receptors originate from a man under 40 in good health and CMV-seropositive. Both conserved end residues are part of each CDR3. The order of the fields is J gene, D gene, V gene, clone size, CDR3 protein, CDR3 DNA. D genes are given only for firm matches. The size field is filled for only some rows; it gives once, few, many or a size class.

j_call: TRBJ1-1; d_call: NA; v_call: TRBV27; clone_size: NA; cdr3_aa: CASSLTDSFGEAFF; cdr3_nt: TGTGCCAGCAGTTTAACGGACAGCTTTGGCGAAGCTTTCTTT
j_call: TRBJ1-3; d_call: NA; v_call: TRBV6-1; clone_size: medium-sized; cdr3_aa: CASSEGLISGNTIYF; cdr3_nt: TGTGCCAGCAGTGAAGGGCTTATCTCTGGAAACACCATATATTTT
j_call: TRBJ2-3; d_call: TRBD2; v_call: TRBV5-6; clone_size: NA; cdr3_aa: CASSLGDSGRDTQYF; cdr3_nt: TGTGCCAGCAGCTTGGGGGATAGCGGGAGAGATACGCAGTATTTT
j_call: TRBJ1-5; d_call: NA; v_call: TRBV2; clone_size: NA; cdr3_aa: CASSVEGGGNQPQHF; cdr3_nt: TGTGCCAGCAGTGTGGAGGGTGGGGGCAATCAGCCCCAGCATTTT
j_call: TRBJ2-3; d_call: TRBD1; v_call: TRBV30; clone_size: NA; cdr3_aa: CAWSRDRGADTQYF; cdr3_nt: TGTGCCTGGAGCCGGGACAGGGGCGCAGATACGCAGTATTTT
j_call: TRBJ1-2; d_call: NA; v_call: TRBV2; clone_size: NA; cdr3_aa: CATRPRGLYGYTF; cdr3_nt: TGTGCCACTCGCCCGCGGGGCCTCTATGGCTACACCTTC
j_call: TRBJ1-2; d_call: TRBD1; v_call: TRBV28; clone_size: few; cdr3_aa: CASTQGAYNYGYTF; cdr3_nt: TGTGCCAGCACACAGGGGGCGTATAACTATGGCTACACCTTC
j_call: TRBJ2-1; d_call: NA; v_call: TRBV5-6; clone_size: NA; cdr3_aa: CASSTLGNFVNEQFF; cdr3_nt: TGTGCCAGCAGCACACTAGGGAATTTCGTCAATGAGCAGTTCTTC
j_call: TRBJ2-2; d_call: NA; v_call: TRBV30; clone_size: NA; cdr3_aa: CAWSVGWTSNTGELFF; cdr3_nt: TGTGCCTGGAGTGTGGGTTGGACTTCGAACACCGGGGAGCTGTTTTTT
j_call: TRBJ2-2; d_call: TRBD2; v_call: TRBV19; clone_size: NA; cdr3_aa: CASSILLAGRANTGELFF; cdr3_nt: TGTGCCAGTAGTATCTTACTAGCGGGACGCGCGAACACCGGGGAGCTGTTTTTT
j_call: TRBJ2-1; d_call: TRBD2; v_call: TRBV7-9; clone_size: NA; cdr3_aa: CASSLAGTSGSDEQFF; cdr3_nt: TGTGCCAGCAGCTTAGCCGGGACTAGCGGGAGCGATGAGCAGTTCTTC
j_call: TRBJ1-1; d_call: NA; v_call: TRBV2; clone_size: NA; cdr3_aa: CASSETGSNTEAFF; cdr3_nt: TGCGCCAGCAGTGAGACAGGTTCGAACACTGAAGCTTTCTTT
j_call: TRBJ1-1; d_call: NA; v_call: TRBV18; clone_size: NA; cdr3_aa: CASSPRDRAGTEAFF; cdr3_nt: TGTGCCAGCTCACCCCGCGACCGGGCGGGGACTGAAGCTTTCTTT
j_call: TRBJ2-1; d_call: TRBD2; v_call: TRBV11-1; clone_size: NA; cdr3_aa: CASSHRTSGRGNEQFF; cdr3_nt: TGCGCCAGCAGCCATCGGACTAGCGGGAGGGGGAATGAGCAGTTCTTC
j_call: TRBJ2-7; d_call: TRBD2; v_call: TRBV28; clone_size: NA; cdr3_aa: CASSVGYTSGSMYEQYF; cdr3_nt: TGTGCCAGCAGTGTAGGATACACTAGCGGGAGTATGTACGAGCAGTACTTC
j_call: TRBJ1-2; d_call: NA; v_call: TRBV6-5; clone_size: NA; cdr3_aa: CASSYRTGIFGYGYTF; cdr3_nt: TGTGCCAGCAGTTACCGTACAGGGATTTTTGGCTATGGCTACACCTTC
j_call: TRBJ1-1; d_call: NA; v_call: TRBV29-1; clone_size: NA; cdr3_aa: CSAGHWNTEAFF; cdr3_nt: TGCAGCGCAGGACATTGGAACACTGAAGCTTTCTTT
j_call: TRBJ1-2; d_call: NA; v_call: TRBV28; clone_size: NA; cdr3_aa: CASSFSHSNYGYTF; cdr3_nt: TGTGCCAGCAGTTTCTCACACAGTAACTATGGCTACACCTTC
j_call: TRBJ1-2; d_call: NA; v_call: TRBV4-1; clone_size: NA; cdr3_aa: CASSIQGSVYGYTF; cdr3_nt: TGCGCCAGCAGCATACAGGGATCCGTCTATGGCTACACCTTC
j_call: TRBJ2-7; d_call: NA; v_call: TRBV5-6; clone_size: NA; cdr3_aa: CASSIRSEQYF; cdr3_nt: TGTGCCAGCAGCATACGGAGCGAGCAGTACTTC
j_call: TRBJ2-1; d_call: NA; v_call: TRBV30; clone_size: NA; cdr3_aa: CAWSDRGLGISSYNEQFF; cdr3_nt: TGTGCCTGGAGTGATCGGGGACTCGGTATTAGCTCCTACAATGAGCAGTTCTTC
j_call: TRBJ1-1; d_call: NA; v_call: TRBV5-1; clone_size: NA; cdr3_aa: CASSFLGDTEAFF; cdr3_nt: TGCGCCAGCAGCTTTTTAGGGGATACTGAAGCTTTCTTT
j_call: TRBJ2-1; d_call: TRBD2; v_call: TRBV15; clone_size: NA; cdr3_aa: CATSRDQRRLAGEQFF; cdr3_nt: TGTGCCACCAGCAGAGATCAGCGAAGACTAGCGGGTGAGCAGTTCTTC
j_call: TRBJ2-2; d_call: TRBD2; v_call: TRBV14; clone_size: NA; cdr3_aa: CASRQSGRGAGELFF; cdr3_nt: TGTGCCAGCAGACAGAGCGGGAGGGGCGCCGGGGAGCTGTTTTTT
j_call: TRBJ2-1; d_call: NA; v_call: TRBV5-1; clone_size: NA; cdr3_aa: CASSFADIGNEQFF; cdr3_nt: TGCGCCAGCAGCTTTGCGGACATTGGCAATGAGCAGTTCTTC
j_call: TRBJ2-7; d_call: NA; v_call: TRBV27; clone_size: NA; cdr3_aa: CASSLRSSSYEQYF; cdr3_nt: TGTGCCAGCAGTTTGCGGTCCAGCTCCTACGAGCAGTACTTC
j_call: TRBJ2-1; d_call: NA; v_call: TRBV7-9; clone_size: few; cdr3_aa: CASSLGRTDYNEQFF; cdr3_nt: TGTGCCAGCAGCTTAGGGCGGACAGACTACAATGAGCAGTTCTTC
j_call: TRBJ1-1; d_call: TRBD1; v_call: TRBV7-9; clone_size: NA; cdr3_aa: CASSYTGTEEAFF; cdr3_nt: TGTGCCAGCAGCTACACCGGGACAGAAGAAGCTTTTTTT
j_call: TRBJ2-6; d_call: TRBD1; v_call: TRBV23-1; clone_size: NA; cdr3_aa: CASSQSGQGAEGANVLTF; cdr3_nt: TGCGCCAGCAGTCAATCGGGCCAGGGGGCGGAAGGGGCCAACGTCCTGACTTTC
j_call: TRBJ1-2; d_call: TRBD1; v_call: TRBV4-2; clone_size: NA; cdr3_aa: CASSPGTEVYGYTF; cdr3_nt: TGTGCCAGCAGCCCTGGGACAGAGGTCTATGGCTACACCTTC
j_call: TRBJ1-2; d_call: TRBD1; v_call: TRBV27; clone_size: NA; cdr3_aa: CASSPTGGQSYGYTF; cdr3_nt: TGTGCCAGCAGTCCTACAGGGGGGCAAAGCTATGGCTACACCTTC
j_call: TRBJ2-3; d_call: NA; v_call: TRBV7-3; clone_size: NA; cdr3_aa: CASSFNSGTDTQYF; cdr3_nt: TGTGCCAGCAGCTTCAACTCGGGCACAGATACGCAGTATTTT
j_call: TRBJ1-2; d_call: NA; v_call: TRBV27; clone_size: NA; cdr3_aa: CASRGGGDYGYTF; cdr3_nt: TGTGCCAGCAGAGGGGGGGGCGACTATGGCTACACCTTC
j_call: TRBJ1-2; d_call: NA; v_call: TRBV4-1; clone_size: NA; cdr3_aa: CASSQGDNANYGYTF; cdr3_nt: TGCGCCAGCAGCCAAGGGGACAATGCTAACTATGGCTACACCTTC
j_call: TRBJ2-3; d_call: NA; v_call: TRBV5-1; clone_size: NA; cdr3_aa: CASSLPGDTQYF; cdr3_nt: TGCGCCAGCAGCTTACCCGGGGATACGCAGTATTTT
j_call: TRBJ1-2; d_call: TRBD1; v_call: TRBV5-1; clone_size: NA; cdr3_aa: CASRQGLNYGYTF; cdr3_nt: TGCGCCAGCCGACAGGGACTCAACTATGGCTACACCTTC
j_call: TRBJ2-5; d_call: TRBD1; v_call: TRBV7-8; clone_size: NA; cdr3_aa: CAGQVQETQYF; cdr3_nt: TGTGCCGGACAGGTCCAAGAGACCCAGTACTTC
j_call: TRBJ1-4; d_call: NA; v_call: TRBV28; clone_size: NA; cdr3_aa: CASSLLLSKGSTNEKLFF; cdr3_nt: TGTGCCAGCAGTTTATTGTTAAGTAAGGGGTCGACTAATGAAAAACTGTTTTTT
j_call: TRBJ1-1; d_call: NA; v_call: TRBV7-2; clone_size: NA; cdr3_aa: CASFRFGLLGTEAFF; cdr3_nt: TGTGCCAGCTTCCGTTTCGGACTGCTTGGCACTGAAGCTTTCTTT
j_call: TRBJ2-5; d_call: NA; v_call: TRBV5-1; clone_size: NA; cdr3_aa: CASSLFSDQETQYF; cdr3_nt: TGCGCCAGCAGCTTGTTTAGCGACCAAGAGACCCAGTACTTC
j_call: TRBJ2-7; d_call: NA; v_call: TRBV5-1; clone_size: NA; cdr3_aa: CASSLGGYEQYF; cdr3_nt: TGCGCCAGCAGCTTAGGGGGCTACGAGCAGTACTTC
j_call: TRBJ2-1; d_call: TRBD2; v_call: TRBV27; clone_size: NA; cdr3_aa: CASTRKASSGMEPDEQFF; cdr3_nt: TGTGCCAGCACCAGAAAGGCGTCTAGCGGGATGGAACCGGATGAGCAGTTCTTC
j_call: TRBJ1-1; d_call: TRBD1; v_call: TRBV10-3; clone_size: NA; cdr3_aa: CAISDGTGGTEAFF; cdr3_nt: TGTGCCATCAGTGATGGGACAGGGGGCACTGAAGCTTTCTTT
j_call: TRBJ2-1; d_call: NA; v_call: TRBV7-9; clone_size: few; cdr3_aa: CASSPLGAGRYNEQFF; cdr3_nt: TGTGCCAGCAGCCCCCTCGGAGCTGGCCGGTACAATGAGCAGTTCTTC
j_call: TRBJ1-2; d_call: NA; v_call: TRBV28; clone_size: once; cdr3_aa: CASSSPRGYGYTF; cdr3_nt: TGTGCCAGCAGTTCCCCAAGGGGCTATGGCTACACCTTC
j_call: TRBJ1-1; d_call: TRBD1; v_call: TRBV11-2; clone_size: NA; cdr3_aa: CASSSRPGQLPNTEAFF; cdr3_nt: TGTGCCAGCAGCTCCCGCCCGGGACAGCTCCCGAACACTGAAGCTTTCTTT
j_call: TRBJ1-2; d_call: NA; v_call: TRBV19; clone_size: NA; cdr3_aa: CASSVTGYGYTF; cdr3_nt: TGTGCCAGTAGTGTTACAGGGTACGGCTACACCTTC
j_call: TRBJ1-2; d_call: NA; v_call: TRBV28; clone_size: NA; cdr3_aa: CASSFVRGISYGYTF; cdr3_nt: TGTGCCAGCAGTTTCGTCCGAGGCATATCGTATGGCTACACCTTC
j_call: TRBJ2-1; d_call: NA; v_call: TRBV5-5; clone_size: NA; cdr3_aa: CASSLGSPLNLNEQFF; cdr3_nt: TGTGCCAGCAGCTTGGGATCGCCACTCAACTTAAATGAGCAGTTCTTC
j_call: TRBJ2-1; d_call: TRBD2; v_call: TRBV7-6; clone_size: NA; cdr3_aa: CASSLTGTSGIYNEQFF; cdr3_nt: TGTGCCAGCAGCTTAACAGGGACTAGCGGAATCTACAATGAGCAGTTCTTC
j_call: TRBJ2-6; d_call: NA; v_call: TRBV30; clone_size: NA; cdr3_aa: CAWRGAGHSGANVLTF; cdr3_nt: TGTGCCTGGAGGGGGGCAGGGCATAGTGGGGCCAACGTCCTGACTTTC
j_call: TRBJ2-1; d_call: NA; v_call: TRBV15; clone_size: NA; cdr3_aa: CATSRPRGGALREQFF; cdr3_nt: TGTGCCACCAGCAGACCTAGGGGCGGGGCCCTCAGGGAGCAGTTCTTC
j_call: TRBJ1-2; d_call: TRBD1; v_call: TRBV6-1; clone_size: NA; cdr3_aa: CASSAPSSGTGYSGYTF; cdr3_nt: TGTGCCAGCAGTGCCCCAAGCTCCGGGACAGGGTACAGTGGCTACACCTTC
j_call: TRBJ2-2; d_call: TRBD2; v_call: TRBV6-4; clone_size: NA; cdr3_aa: CASSEAGDTGELFF; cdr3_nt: TGTGCCAGCAGTGAAGCGGGAGACACCGGGGAGCTGTTTTTT